The 31 T cell receptor beta chains below were found in one sample sequenced in a study of blood T cells in healthy people across ages. Alongside a J-beta primer mix, a sample-barcoded 5' primer served in a second PCR lasting roughly 7 to 11 cycles. TCRdb passed the 5' RACE reads through MiXCR, listing each CDR3 protein once. The repertoire consists of 1.5 million to 2 million distinct CDR3 sequences, with approximately 30% occurring once and the leading ten covering roughly 8.2%. Sequenced input: blood. The source is a woman in her twenties or thirties in good health.

The chain carries TRBV7-9 and TRBJ1-1; D gene unclear. Trimming pared 5 bases from V and 4 bases from J, leaving 14 bases between. The CDR3 has 14 amino acids. Germline V lookup: CDR1 SEHNR, CDR2 FQNEAQ (reference sequence). CDR3 coding DNA: TGTGCCAGCAGCACGCAGACGCCCCCCACTGAAGCTTTCTTT. This translates into CASSTQTPPTEAFF.

This clonotype was picked up a small number of times. This sequence joins TRBV27 and TRBJ1-1; D might be TRBD1 (5 bases). The CDR3 runs to 15 residues. Germline-derived CDR1 and CDR2 are MNHEY and SMNVEV (reference sequence). Trimming took off 6 bases at V and 4 bases at J, with 18 bases between the two ends. CDR3 protein: CASRRLGAEGTEAFF. CDR3 nucleotides: TGTGCCAGCAGGAGATTAGGGGCGGAAGGCACTGAAGCTTTCTTT.

This clonotype was counted at least ten times. This sequence joins TRBV25-1 and TRBJ2-3, with 9 bases aligning to TRBD2. Germline V CDR1 and CDR2: MGHDK, SYGVNS. With V trimmed by 5 bases and J by 5 bases, 5 bases remained unmatched. This CDR3 spans 14 amino acids. The CDR3 sequence: CASSPAGGGDTQYF. CDR3 nucleotides: TGTGCCAGCAGTCCGGCGGGAGGGGGAGATACGCAGTATTTT.

The chain combines TRBV7-2 with TRBJ1-5, with a tentative D call TRBD1 (5 bases). V lost 5 bases, J lost 6 bases, and 8 bases lay in between. The CDR3 sequence is 12 residues long. Germline CDR1 and CDR2: SGHTA and FQGNSA. CDR3 amino acids: CASSRGIQPQHF. The CDR3 DNA is TGTGCCAGCAGCCGGGGCATTCAGCCCCAGCATTTT.

The chain combines TRBV3-1 with TRBJ2-1; 9 bases fit TRBD2. The CDR3 consists of 15 residues. J gave up 1 base and V 7 bases, and 5 bases lay outside the gene matches. Per the germline V gene, CDR1 is LGHDT and CDR2 is YNNKEL (reference sequence). The CDR3 DNA reads as TGTGCCAGCAACCGGGGACTAGCTTCCTACAATGAGCAGTTCTTC. Amino acid sequence: CASNRGLASYNEQFF.

The J gene is TRBJ2-3, the V gene TRBV5-6; perhaps TRBD2 as D (7 bases). V lost 3 bases and J lost 9, with 17 bases in between. This CDR3 has 14 residues. Germline loops: CDR1 SGHDT, CDR2 YYEEEE. The CDR3 here is CASSWGGGPHTQYF. The DNA of the CDR3 is TGTGCCAGCAGCTGGGGCGGGGGCCCCCACACGCAGTATTTT.

This chain joins TRBV10-3 and TRBJ2-1; weak D call: TRBD2 (6 bases). The CDR3 contains 14 residues. Germline values: CDR1 ENHRY, CDR2 SYGVKD. V was cut by 8 bases and J by 0 bases, with 11 bases left in between. Here the CDR3 DNA reads TGTGCCATCGGGGACTTCAGCTCCTACAATGAGCAGTTCTTC. Protein product: CAIGDFSSYNEQFF.

This clonotype has a single count. J is TRBJ2-7 and V is TRBV30, with D tentatively TRBD1 or TRBD2 (5 bases each). Between the trimmed V and J ends, which lost 0 bases and 3 bases, there was a span of 15 bases. There are 15 residues in the CDR3. Germline-derived CDR1 and CDR2 are GTSNPN and SVGIG (reference sequence). The CDR3 nucleotides read TGTGCCTGGAGTGTACTCTTAGCGAGGGGCTACGAGCAGTACTTC. It yields the protein CAWSVLLARGYEQYF.

The gene calls are TRBV5-1 and TRBJ2-1; D perhaps matches TRBD2 (6 bases). Per germline, CDR1 SGHRS and CDR2 YFSETQ. This CDR3 is 14 amino acids long. Trimming pared 2 bases from V and 8 bases from J, leaving 14 bases between. The CDR3 bases are TGCGCCAGCAGCTTCTCCGCGGGAAAGGATGAGCAGTTCTTC. Protein product: CASSFSAGKDEQFF.

This chain connects TRBV12-3 or TRBV12-4 to TRBJ1-2; D possibly corresponds to TRBD1 (6 bases). Trimming took off 3 bases at V and 4 bases at J, with 12 bases between the two ends. This CDR3 is built from 14 residues. CDR3 region: CASSFLQGSYGYTF. In DNA, the CDR3 is TGTGCCAGCAGTTTTCTCCAGGGGAGCTATGGCTACACCTTC.

In its sample, this clonotype was seen many times. At one of its ends the junction is not consistent with the germline gene, which may arise from a read error. The chain recombines TRBV3-1 with TRBJ2-7, with 9 bases identical to TRBD1. The CDR3 extends over 14 amino acids. The germline CDR1 and CDR2 sequences are LGHDT and YNNKEL (reference sequence). CDR3 residues: CASSQGQGSYEQYF. CDR3 DNA: TGCGCCAGCAGCCAAGGACAGGGGTCCTACGAGCAGTACTTC.

In the case of this clonotype: This may be a read error, as it is one base from a much larger clone. This rearrangement joins TRBV14 to TRBJ2-3; D is possibly TRBD2 (5 bases). Trimming cost V 2 bases and J 3 bases, with 12 bases left between them. The length of the CDR3 is 15 residues. Germline values: CDR1 SGHDN, CDR2 FVKESK. Written as DNA, the CDR3 is TGTGCCAGCAGCCAACAAACAAGGAGGACAGATACGCAGTATTTT. Residues: CASSQQTRRTDTQYF.

This clonotype occurred a few times. This rearrangement joins TRBV6-6 to TRBJ2-1, with a weak D call TRBD2 (5 bases). Germline V gene lookup returns CDR1 MNHNY and CDR2 SVGAGI (reference sequence). The CDR3 totals 14 residues. V was shortened by 4 bases and J by 6 bases, with 13 bases between the two germline ends. The CDR3 is CASSFPEGGNEQFF. The CDR3 region has the DNA TGTGCCAGCAGTTTCCCCGAGGGTGGCAATGAGCAGTTCTTC.

This clonotype has only a few counts. The junction shows a germline mismatch at one end, possibly a read error. This chain connects TRBV2 to TRBJ2-1; 7 nucleotides agree with TRBD1. This CDR3 comprises 13 residues. The germline gives CDR1 SNHLY, CDR2 FYNNEI. CDR3 sequence: CASREDRADEQFF. The CDR3 DNA reads as TGTGCCAGCAGGGAAGACAGGGCAGATGAGCAGTTCTTC.

This clonotype was detected a few times. The rearrangement links TRBV20-1 to TRBJ2-1; possible D gene TRBD2, 6 bases. Germline V gene data show CDR1 as DFQATT and CDR2 as SNEGSKA (reference sequence). The germline V and J ends were trimmed by 4 bases and 5 bases, with 15 bases remaining between them. The CDR3 sequence is 14 residues long. Here the CDR3 reads CSATSGLANNEQFF. The CDR3 DNA is TGCAGTGCTACTTCGGGACTTGCAAACAATGAGCAGTTCTTC.

Worth noting for this clonotype: A read error may explain this, as a much larger clone is one base away. The chain uses TRBV4-3 and TRBJ2-6; D is perhaps TRBD1 (6 bases). Germline V CDR1 and CDR2: LGHNA, YSLEER. The CDR3 contains 17 residues. The CDR3 reads CASIQTLRGSGANVPTF. The CDR3 coding sequence is TGCGCCAGCATCCAAACTCTCAGGGGCTCTGGGGCCAACGTCCCGACTTTC.

The chain links TRBV20-1 to TRBJ2-1; TRBD2 aligns across 10 bases. The germline CDR1 and CDR2 sequences are DFQATT and SNEGSKA (reference sequence). This CDR3 region has 17 residues. Germline trimming cut 2 bases from V and 1 base from J; bases unmatched to any gene: 8. Here the CDR3 DNA reads TGCAGTGCTAGACGCCTAGCGGGAGTAAGGTCCTACAATGAGCAGTTCTTC. It encodes CSARRLAGVRSYNEQFF.

This clonotype appeared many times. The J gene is TRBJ2-1, the V gene TRBV20-1; the D gene is possibly TRBD2 (5 bases). The CDR3 has 12 residues. CDR1 DFQATT and CDR2 SNEGSKA come from the germline V gene (reference sequence). Trimming removed 3 bases at V and 8 bases at J, with 11 bases between. As DNA, the CDR3 is TGCAGTGCTAGCCGGCTAGCAGATGAGCAGTTCTTC. Its protein product is CSASRLADEQFF.

This clonotype occurred a few times. This chain joins TRBV6-6 and TRBJ1-5; D possibly corresponds to TRBD1 (5 bases). Germline V CDR1 and CDR2: MNHNY, SVGAGI (reference sequence). The CDR3 contains 15 residues. Trimming cost V 7 bases and J 6 bases, with 19 bases left between them. The CDR3: CASKEGRDRGQPQHF. The CDR3 DNA is TGTGCCAGCAAGGAGGGCAGGGATCGTGGTCAGCCCCAGCATTTT.

This chain connects TRBV7-2 to TRBJ2-3; possibly TRBD2 for D (5 bases). CDR3 size: 14 residues. Germline lookup yields CDR1 SGHTA and CDR2 FQGNSA. V dropped 0 bases and J dropped 4 bases, with 8 bases sitting between them. CDR3 DNA: TGTGCCAGCAGCTTAGCGTCGCGGGCAGATACGCAGTATTTT. Translating gives CASSLASRADTQYF.

The chain recombines TRBV6-2 or TRBV6-3 with TRBJ2-1, with D tentatively TRBD2 (6 bases). Trimming took 2 bases from V and 4 from J, leaving 21 bases between them. The length of the CDR3 is 18 residues. Germline CDR1 MNHEY, CDR2 SVGEGT. CDR3: CASSYGFTSGGIYNEQFF. The CDR3 DNA reads as TGTGCCAGCAGTTACGGATTTACATCCGGGGGAATATACAATGAGCAGTTCTTC.

This clonotype was counted between two and nine times. The chain recombines TRBV29-1 with TRBJ2-3; maybe TRBD1 (6 bases). CDR3 length equals 13 residues. Trimming shortened V by 3 bases and J by 3 bases, and 10 bases separated the two germline ends. Looked up from germline, CDR1 is SQVTM and CDR2 is ANQGSEA. CDR3 region: CSVDGGATDTQYF. The CDR3 nucleotides read TGCAGCGTTGATGGGGGCGCGACAGATACGCAGTATTTT.

The chain is built from TRBV12-3 or TRBV12-4 and TRBJ1-1, with D maybe TRBD1 (5 bases). V was trimmed by 6 bases and J by 4 bases, leaving 12 bases between them. The CDR3 is 13 amino acids. The CDR3 DNA reads as TGTGCCAGCAGACCCCCAGGGTTCACTGAAGCTTTCTTT. Protein: CASRPPGFTEAFF.

This clonotype was detected only a few times. The CDR3 loop reads CASSEARQGSGEQYF. In nucleotides, the CDR3 is TGTGCCAGCAGTGAAGCTAGGCAGGGAAGTGGCGAGCAGTACTTC. The rearrangement uses TRBV6-1 and TRBJ2-7, with D possibly being TRBD1 (5 bases). CDR1 is MNHNS, CDR2 SASEGT, per germline. Trimming removed 0 bases from V and 6 bases from J, with 15 bases in between. This CDR3 is built from 15 residues.

Comment on this clonotype: The CDR3 ends on some other residue instead of the conserved phenylalanine or tryptophan, so this is likely a read error. The chain joins TRBV29-1 to TRBJ2-1; a possible D gene is TRBD2 (6 bases). Near its end, the DNA agrees better with TRBJ2-7, so the J call may be wrong. The CDR3 totals 13 residues. CDR1 is SQVTM, CDR2 ANQGSEA, per germline. DNA for the CDR3: TGCAGCGTTGAGGAGGGAGTCTACAATGAGCAGTACTTA. As protein: CSVEEGVYNEQYL.

About this clonotype: One end of the junction is discordant with germline, which a read error may explain. The chain combines TRBV2 with TRBJ2-3; 10 nucleotides match TRBD1. Germline loops: CDR1 SNHLY, CDR2 FYNNEI. The CDR3 totals 15 residues. CDR3 in amino acids: CATSGQGGSTDTQYF. CDR3 in DNA: TGTGCCACCTCCGGACAGGGGGGGAGCACAGATACACAGTATTTT.

There are many counts of this clonotype. The V and J genes are TRBV4-1 and TRBJ2-1; D is possibly TRBD1 (6 bases). V was cut by 3 bases and J by 8 bases, with 17 bases left in between. The germline V gene encodes CDR1 MGHRA and CDR2 YSYEKL. The CDR3 consists of 15 residues. The CDR3 bases are TGCGCCAGCAGCCATTCTCTGAGGGGGTCAGATGAGCAGTTCTTC. Translating gives CASSHSLRGSDEQFF.

As regards this clonotype: Being one base from a much bigger clone, this may be a read error. J is TRBJ2-7 and V is TRBV10-2; D is uncertain. The V and J ends lost 4 bases and 2 bases respectively, with 9 bases between them. The V gene's germline CDR1 is WSHSY and CDR2 SAAADI. The CDR3 consists of 13 residues. In DNA form, the CDR3 reads TGCGCCAGCAGTGGGTCTCCAGCCTACGAGCAGTACTTC. This encodes CASSGSPAYEQYF.

The gene calls are TRBV7-2 and TRBJ2-2, with TRBD1 identical over 12 bases. V was pared by 8 bases and J by 1 base, with 11 bases of the junction left unmatched. The CDR3 length is 18 residues. From germline, CDR1 is SGHTA and CDR2 FQGNSA. The CDR3 nucleotides are TGTGCCAGCGGAGGAGGGACAGGGGGCTACTTGAACACCGGGGAGCTGTTTTTT. Amino acids: CASGGGTGGYLNTGELFF.

The rearrangement uses TRBV20-1 and TRBJ2-1; no reliable D call. This CDR3 is built from 13 residues. Germline V gives CDR1 DFQATT, CDR2 SNEGSKA (reference sequence). Trimming removed 3 bases from V and 8 bases from J, with 14 bases in between. Written as DNA, the CDR3 is TGCAGTGCTAGCAGGACGCTAGGCTATGAGCAGTTCTTC. Translating it yields CSASRTLGYEQFF.

This clonotype came up a few times. One junction end does not reproduce the germline sequence, and a read error may be involved. This rearrangement joins TRBV7-9 to TRBJ2-7; TRBD1 agrees at 7 bases. The CDR3 is 14 residues long. Germline assignment: CDR1 SEHNR and CDR2 FQNEAQ (reference sequence). DNA of the CDR3: TGTGCCATCAGCCCAGGGGGTGGGGCCTACGAGCAGTACTTC. Its translation is CAISPGGGAYEQYF.